These T cell receptor beta chains were read from a single sample in a study of T cells expressing NK-cell markers. TCRdb reprocessed the 5' RACE reads, with one entry per CDR3 protein and no DNA. The repertoire shows fewer than 400,000 distinct CDR3 sequences; the top ten hold about 10%. The specimen sequenced was blood T cells: a sorted CD56 or NKG2C T cell subset, CD4+ or CD8+ T cells, or bulk PBMC T cells (not recorded which). Source of these receptors: a woman aged 45-60 years in good health. The CDR3 runs from the conserved cysteine through the conserved F or W.

v_gene: TRBV5-1
j_gene: TRBJ1-5
CDR3aa: CASSLGGSTQPQHF

v_gene: TRBV5-1
j_gene: TRBJ2-7
CDR3aa: CASSFSGRANEQYF

v_gene: TRBV10-3
j_gene: TRBJ2-5
CDR3aa: CAISESTRLQTQYF

v_gene: TRBV7-8
j_gene: TRBJ2-7
CDR3aa: CASSLVRRIFSYEQYF

v_gene: TRBV12-3/TRBV12-4
j_gene: TRBJ1-6
CDR3aa: CASSTRRASYNSPLHF

v_gene: TRBV20-1
j_gene: TRBJ2-5
CDR3aa: CSAVLVETQYF

v_gene: TRBV6-5
j_gene: TRBJ2-7
CDR3aa: CASSYPTGAQGEQYF

v_gene: TRBV9
j_gene: TRBJ2-1
CDR3aa: CASSVLVELGEQFF

v_gene: TRBV5-1
j_gene: TRBJ1-1
CDR3aa: CASSLNPGVTEAFF

v_gene: TRBV19
j_gene: TRBJ1-1
CDR3aa: CASSPPATEAFF

v_gene: TRBV20-1
j_gene: TRBJ2-1
CDR3aa: CSAKRMRAGGSYNEQFF

v_gene: TRBV20-1
j_gene: TRBJ1-4
CDR3aa: CSAKDRGKIGVFF

v_gene: TRBV18
j_gene: TRBJ2-5
CDR3aa: CASSPVRETQYF

v_gene: TRBV6-6
j_gene: TRBJ2-3
CDR3aa: CASILSSAGQQYF

v_gene: TRBV7-2
j_gene: TRBJ2-2
CDR3aa: CASSTWDRGLTGELFF

v_gene: TRBV4-1
j_gene: TRBJ2-3
CDR3aa: CASSQDPPAHGTDTQYF

v_gene: TRBV6-6
j_gene: TRBJ1-5
CDR3aa: CASSLSGTGWNQPQHF

v_gene: TRBV10-3
j_gene: TRBJ2-5
CDR3aa: CAISEPLGGQLQETQYF

v_gene: TRBV5-1
j_gene: TRBJ1-1
CDR3aa: CASSSSTGTEAFF

v_gene: TRBV19
j_gene: TRBJ2-1
CDR3aa: CASSISGQGFNEQFF

v_gene: TRBV25-1
j_gene: TRBJ2-5
CDR3aa: CASSENPRDCQYF

v_gene: TRBV7-8
j_gene: TRBJ2-7
CDR3aa: CASSPRRFVSYEQYF

v_gene: TRBV5-5
j_gene: TRBJ2-1
CDR3aa: CASSLVKPGSNEQFF

v_gene: TRBV20-1
j_gene: TRBJ2-4
CDR3aa: CSAPFREKNIQYF

v_gene: TRBV7-9
j_gene: TRBJ2-7
CDR3aa: CASSLAVQGEQYF

v_gene: TRBV5-1
j_gene: TRBJ2-1
CDR3aa: CASSLGDRVHYNEQFF

v_gene: TRBV5-1
j_gene: TRBJ2-1
CDR3aa: CASSLGGSRNEQFF

v_gene: TRBV12-3/TRBV12-4
j_gene: TRBJ2-3
CDR3aa: CASSLRGSTDTQYF

v_gene: TRBV12-3/TRBV12-4
j_gene: TRBJ2-7
CDR3aa: CASSSTLSGNKYF

v_gene: TRBV6-5
j_gene: TRBJ2-5
CDR3aa: CASSYSSTAVETQYF

v_gene: TRBV20-1
j_gene: TRBJ2-1
CDR3aa: CSARSAPHNEQFF

v_gene: TRBV20-1
j_gene: TRBJ2-1
CDR3aa: CSARDLYSEGEQFF

v_gene: TRBV5-1
j_gene: TRBJ2-1
CDR3aa: CASRLAGVDEQFF

v_gene: TRBV20-1
j_gene: TRBJ2-2
CDR3aa: CSARAHKSGELFF

v_gene: TRBV7-9
j_gene: TRBJ2-7
CDR3aa: CASSLVELAGANEQYF

v_gene: TRBV5-1
j_gene: TRBJ2-7
CDR3aa: CASSLAVSQGIEQYF

v_gene: TRBV20-1
j_gene: TRBJ2-1
CDR3aa: CSARVTPGQGRTYNEQFF

v_gene: TRBV10-2
j_gene: TRBJ1-4
CDR3aa: CASSQGNEKLFF

v_gene: TRBV5-1
j_gene: TRBJ2-1
CDR3aa: CASSPAGVQSYNEQFF

v_gene: TRBV5-1
j_gene: TRBJ1-5
CDR3aa: CASSLLGNSNQPQHF

v_gene: TRBV24-1
j_gene: TRBJ2-1
CDR3aa: CATSDLGTSGTVEQFF

v_gene: TRBV5-1
j_gene: TRBJ2-1
CDR3aa: CASSSLLGQGGNEQFF

v_gene: TRBV12-3/TRBV12-4
j_gene: TRBJ2-1
CDR3aa: CASSPRGRQTGNEQFF

v_gene: TRBV7-8
j_gene: TRBJ1-1
CDR3aa: CASSLGRRRGHTEAFF

v_gene: TRBV6-6
j_gene: TRBJ1-2
CDR3aa: CASDTGTGNGYTF

v_gene: TRBV5-1
j_gene: TRBJ1-1
CDR3aa: CASSLQGKGPTEAFF

v_gene: TRBV15
j_gene: TRBJ1-2
CDR3aa: CATSRARDSPNYGYTF

v_gene: TRBV27
j_gene: TRBJ2-1
CDR3aa: CASRSPGDSQVYNEQFF

v_gene: TRBV5-5
j_gene: TRBJ1-2
CDR3aa: CASRRQAPDYGYTF

v_gene: TRBV19
j_gene: TRBJ2-6
CDR3aa: CASSNPTGAGGSGANVLTF

v_gene: TRBV20-1
j_gene: TRBJ1-5
CDR3aa: CSVRRADQPQHF

v_gene: TRBV7-3
j_gene: TRBJ2-1
CDR3aa: CASSGLAGEGEQFF

v_gene: TRBV5-1
j_gene: TRBJ2-1
CDR3aa: CASSLLASGYNEQFF

v_gene: TRBV20-1
j_gene: TRBJ2-5
CDR3aa: CSVAPRDPSPGGETQYF

v_gene: TRBV4-1
j_gene: TRBJ2-2
CDR3aa: CASSQVLAGSGTGELFF